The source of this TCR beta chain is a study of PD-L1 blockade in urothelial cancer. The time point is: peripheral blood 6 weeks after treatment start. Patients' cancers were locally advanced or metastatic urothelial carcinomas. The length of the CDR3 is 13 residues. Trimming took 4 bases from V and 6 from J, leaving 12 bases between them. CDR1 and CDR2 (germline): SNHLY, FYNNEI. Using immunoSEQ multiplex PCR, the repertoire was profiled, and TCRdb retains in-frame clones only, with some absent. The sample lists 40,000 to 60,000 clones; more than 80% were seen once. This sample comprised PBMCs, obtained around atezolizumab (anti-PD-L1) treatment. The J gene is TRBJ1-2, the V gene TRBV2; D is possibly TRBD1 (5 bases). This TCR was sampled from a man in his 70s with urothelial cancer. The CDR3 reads CASSAAGWDGYTF. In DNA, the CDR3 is TGTGCCAGCAGTGCCGCAGGGTGGGATGGCTACACCTTC.